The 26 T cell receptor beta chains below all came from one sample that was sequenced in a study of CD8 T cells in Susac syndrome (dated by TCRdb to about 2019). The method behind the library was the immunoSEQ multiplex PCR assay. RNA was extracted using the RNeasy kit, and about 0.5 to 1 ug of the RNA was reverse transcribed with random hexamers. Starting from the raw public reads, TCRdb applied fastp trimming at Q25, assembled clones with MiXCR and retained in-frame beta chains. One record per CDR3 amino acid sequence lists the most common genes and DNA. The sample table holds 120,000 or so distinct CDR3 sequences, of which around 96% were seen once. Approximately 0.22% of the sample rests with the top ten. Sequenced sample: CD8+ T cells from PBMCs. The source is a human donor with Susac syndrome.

The CDR3 DNA follows: TGTGCCACCAGCAGCGGACAGGGACGGCAAGAGACCCAGTACTTC. It is translated as CATSSGQGRQETQYF. The chain links TRBV15 to TRBJ2-5, with 8 bases matching TRBD1. Germline V CDR1 and CDR2: LNHNV, YYDKDF (reference sequence). V shed 3 bases and J 2 bases; nucleotides not matched to a gene: 5. The CDR3 contains 15 residues.

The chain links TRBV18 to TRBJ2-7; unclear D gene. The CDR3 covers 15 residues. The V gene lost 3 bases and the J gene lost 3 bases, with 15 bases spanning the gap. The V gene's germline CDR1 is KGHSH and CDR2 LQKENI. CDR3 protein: CASSPEADGYYEQYF. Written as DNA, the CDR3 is TGTGCCAGCTCACCCGAGGCGGACGGATACTACGAGCAGTACTTC.

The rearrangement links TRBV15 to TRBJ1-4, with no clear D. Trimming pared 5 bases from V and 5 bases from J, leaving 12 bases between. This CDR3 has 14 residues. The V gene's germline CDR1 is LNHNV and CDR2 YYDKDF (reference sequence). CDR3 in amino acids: CATSAGRLNEKLFF. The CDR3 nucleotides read TGTGCCACCAGCGCGGGCAGGTTAAATGAAAAACTGTTTTTT.

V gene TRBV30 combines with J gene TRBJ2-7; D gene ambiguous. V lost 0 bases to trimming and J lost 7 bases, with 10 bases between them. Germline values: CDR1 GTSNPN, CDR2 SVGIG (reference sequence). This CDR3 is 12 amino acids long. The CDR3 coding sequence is TGTGCCTGGAGTGTACAAGGGCGTGAGCAGTACTTC. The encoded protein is CAWSVQGREQYF.

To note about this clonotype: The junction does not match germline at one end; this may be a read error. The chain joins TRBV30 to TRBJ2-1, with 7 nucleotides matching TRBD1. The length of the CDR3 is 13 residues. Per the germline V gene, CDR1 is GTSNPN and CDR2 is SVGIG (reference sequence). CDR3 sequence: CGIGQGVYNEQFF. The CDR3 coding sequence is TGCGGTATCGGGCAGGGGGTCTACAATGAGCAGTTCTTC.

CDR3 DNA sequence: TGTGCCAGCAGCGCGGGACAGGGGGTCCCCCAGCCCCAGCATTTT. Translated, it gives CASSAGQGVPQPQHF. The chain joins TRBV5-6 to TRBJ1-5; TRBD1 agrees at 11 bases. CDR3 length equals 15 residues. Germline CDR1 SGHDT, CDR2 YYEEEE. Trimming cost V 4 bases and J 7 bases; bases outside gene matches: 7. Together with reference TRBV5-6 and TRBJ1-5, the CDR3 gives the full variable domain: DAGVTQSPTHLIKTRGQQVTLRCSPKSGHDTVSWYQQALGQGPQFIFQYYEEEERQRGNFPDRFSGHQFPNYSSELNVNALLLGDSALYLCASSAGQGVPQPQHFGDGTRLSIL.

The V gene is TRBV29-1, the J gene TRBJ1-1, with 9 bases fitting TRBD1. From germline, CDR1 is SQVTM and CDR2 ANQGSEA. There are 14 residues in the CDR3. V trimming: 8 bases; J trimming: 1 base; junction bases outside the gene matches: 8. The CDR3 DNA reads TGCAGCATGTGGAGGGACAGGGCGAACACTGAAGCTTTCTTT. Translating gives CSMWRDRANTEAFF.

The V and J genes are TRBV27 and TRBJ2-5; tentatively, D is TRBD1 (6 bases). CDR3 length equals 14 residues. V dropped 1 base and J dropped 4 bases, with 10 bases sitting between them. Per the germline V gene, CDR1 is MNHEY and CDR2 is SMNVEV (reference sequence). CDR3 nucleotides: TGTGCCAGCAGTTTATACCTGGGGGCAGAGACCCAGTACTTC. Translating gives CASSLYLGAETQYF.

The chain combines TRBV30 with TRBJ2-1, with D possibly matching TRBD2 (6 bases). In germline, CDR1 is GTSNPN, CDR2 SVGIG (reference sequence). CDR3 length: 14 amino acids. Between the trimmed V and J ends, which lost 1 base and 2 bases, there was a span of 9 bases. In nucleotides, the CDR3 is TGTGCCTGGAGTGGCGGGAAGGCCTACAATGAGCAGTTCTTC. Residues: CAWSGGKAYNEQFF.

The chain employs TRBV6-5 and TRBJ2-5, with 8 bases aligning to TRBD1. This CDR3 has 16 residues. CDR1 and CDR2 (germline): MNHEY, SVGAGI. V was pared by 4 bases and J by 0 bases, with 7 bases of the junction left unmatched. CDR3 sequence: CASSFSGQANQETQYF. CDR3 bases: TGTGCCAGCAGTTTCTCGGGACAGGCGAACCAAGAGACCCAGTACTTC.

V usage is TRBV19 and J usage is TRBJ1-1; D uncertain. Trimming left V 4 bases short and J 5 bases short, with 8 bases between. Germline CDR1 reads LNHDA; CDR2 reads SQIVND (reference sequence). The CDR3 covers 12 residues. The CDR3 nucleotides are TGTGCCAGTAGTACCCTGGGGACTGAAGCTTTCTTT. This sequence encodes CASSTLGTEAFF.

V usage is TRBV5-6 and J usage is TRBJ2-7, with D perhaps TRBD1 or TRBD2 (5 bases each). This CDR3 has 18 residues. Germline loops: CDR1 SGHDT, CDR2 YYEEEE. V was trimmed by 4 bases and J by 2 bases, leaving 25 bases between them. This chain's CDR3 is CASSELRDATLRAYEQYF. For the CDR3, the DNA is TGTGCCAGCAGCGAGTTGAGGGACGCAACATTAAGGGCCTACGAGCAGTACTTC.

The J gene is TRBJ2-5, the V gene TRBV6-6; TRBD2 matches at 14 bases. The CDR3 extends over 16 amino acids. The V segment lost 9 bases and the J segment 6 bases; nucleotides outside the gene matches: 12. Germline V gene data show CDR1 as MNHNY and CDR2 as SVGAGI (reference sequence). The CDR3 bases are TGTGCCAGTGTTATTGGGACTAGCGGGAGTTTCCAGACCCAGTACTTC. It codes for CASVIGTSGSFQTQYF.

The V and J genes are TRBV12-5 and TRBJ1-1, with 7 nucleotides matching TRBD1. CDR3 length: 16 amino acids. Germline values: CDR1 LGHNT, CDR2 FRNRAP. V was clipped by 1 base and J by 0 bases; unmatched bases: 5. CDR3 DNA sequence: TGTGCTAGTGGTTTGGGGGCCGGGACAGTGAACACTGAAGCTTTCTTT. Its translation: CASGLGAGTVNTEAFF.

DNA of the CDR3: TGTGCCAGCAGTGAAGGGGTAGGGGCGCCCGCAGATACGCAGTATTTT. The encoded protein is CASSEGVGAPADTQYF. The V and J genes are TRBV6-1 and TRBJ2-3; D possibly corresponds to TRBD1 (5 bases). The CDR3 spans 16 residues. The ends were cut back, 1 base at V and 4 bases at J, with 15 bases in the middle. CDR1 MNHNS and CDR2 SASEGT come from the germline V gene.

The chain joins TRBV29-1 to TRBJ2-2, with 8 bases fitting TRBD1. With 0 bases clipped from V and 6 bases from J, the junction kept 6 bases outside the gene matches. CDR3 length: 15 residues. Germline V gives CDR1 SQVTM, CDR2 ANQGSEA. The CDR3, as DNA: TGCAGCGTTGAAGATCCGGGACAGGCACCCGGGGAGCTGTTTTTT. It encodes CSVEDPGQAPGELFF.

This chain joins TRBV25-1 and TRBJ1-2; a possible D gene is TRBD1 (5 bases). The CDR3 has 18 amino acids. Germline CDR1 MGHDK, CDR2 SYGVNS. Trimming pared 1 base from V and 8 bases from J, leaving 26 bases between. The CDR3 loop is CASSEFASPASGDKGYTF. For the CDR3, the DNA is TGTGCCAGCAGTGAATTCGCCTCACCGGCCTCGGGGGATAAAGGCTACACCTTC.

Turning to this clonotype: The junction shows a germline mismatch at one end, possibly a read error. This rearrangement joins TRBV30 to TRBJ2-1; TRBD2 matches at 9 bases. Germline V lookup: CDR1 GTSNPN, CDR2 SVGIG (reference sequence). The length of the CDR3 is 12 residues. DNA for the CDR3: TGTGCCCGGAGCGGGGGGCGGTATGAGCAGTTCTTC. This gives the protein CARSGGRYEQFF.

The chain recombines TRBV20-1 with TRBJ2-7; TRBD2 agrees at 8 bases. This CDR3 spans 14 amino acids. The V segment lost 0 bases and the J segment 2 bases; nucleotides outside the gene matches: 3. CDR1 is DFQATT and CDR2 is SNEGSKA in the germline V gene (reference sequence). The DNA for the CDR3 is TGCAGTGCTAGAGAGGTAGCGGGGACCTACGAGCAGTACTTC. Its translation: CSAREVAGTYEQYF.

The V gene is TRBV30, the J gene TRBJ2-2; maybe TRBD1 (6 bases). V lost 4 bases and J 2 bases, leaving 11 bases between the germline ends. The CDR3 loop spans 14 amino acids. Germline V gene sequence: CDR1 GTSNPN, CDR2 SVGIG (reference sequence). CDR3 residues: CAWTGTLNTGELFF. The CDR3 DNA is TGTGCCTGGACCGGGACACTAAACACCGGGGAGCTGTTTTTT.

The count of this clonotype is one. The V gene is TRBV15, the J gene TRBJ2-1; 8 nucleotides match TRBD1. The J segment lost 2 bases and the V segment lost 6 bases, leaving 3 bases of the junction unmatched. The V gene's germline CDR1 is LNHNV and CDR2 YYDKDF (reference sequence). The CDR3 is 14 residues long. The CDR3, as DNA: TGTGCCACCAGAGGGGACAGGACCTACAATGAGCAGTTCTTC. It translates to CATRGDRTYNEQFF.

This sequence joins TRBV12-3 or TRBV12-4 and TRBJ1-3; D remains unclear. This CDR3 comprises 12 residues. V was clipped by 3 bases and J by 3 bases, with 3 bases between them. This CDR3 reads CASSFHGNTIYF. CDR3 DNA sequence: TGTGCCAGCAGTTTTCATGGAAACACCATATATTTT.

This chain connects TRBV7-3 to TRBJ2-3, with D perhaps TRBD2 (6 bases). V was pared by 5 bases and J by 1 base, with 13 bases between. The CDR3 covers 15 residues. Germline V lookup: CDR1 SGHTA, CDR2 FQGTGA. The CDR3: CASSRSGGGTDTQYF. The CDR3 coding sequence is TGTGCCAGCAGCCGTTCTGGCGGGGGCACAGATACGCAGTATTTT.

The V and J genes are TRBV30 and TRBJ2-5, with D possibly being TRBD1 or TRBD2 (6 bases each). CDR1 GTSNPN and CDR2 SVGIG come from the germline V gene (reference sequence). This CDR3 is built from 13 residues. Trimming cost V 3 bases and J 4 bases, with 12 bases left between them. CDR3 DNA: TGTGCCTGGAGCGGCGAGGGGGGAGAGACCCAGTACTTC. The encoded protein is CAWSGEGGETQYF.

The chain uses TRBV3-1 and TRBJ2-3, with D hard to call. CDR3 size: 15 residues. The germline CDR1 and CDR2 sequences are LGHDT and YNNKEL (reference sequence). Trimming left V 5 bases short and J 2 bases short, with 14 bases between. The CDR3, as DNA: TGTGCCAGCAGCGTCTTCTTCAACCCCACAGATACGCAGTATTTT. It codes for CASSVFFNPTDTQYF.

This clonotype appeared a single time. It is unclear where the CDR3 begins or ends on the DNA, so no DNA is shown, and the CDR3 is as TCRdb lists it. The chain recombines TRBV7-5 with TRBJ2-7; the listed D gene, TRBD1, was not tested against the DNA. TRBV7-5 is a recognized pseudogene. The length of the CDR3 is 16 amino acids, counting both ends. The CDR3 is CISVPEPGQGDHEQYF.